The clone carrying this T cell receptor (beta chain) is labeled as large. Because the library targeted alpha chains, this beta chain is an off-target read whose size means little. The record originates from a study of spatial heterogeneity in lung cancer. Regarding time point: sample taken at primary tumor resection. No cell sorting; template was whole RNA from tumor, lung tissue or PBMC. Every TCR cDNA molecule bore a unique molecular identifier. Each CDR3 protein is one row after TCRdb ran MiXCR on the 5' RACE reads. The sample lists roughly 1,500 distinct CDR3 sequences, 7.9% occurring once. CDR3 size: 13 residues. The V end lost 3 bases, the J end lost 7 bases, and 14 bases lay between the germline ends. CDR1 and CDR2 from the germline V gene are SQVTM and ANQGSEA.

Sequencing used normal lung tissue next to the tumor, obtained at surgery. The gene calls are TRBV29-1 and TRBJ2-3; possible D gene TRBD1, 6 bases. This receptor was obtained from a female donor with early-stage non-small cell lung cancer. CDR3 region: CSVDVGAMNTQYF. CDR3 in DNA: TGCAGCGTTGATGTGGGGGCTATGAATACGCAGTATTTT.